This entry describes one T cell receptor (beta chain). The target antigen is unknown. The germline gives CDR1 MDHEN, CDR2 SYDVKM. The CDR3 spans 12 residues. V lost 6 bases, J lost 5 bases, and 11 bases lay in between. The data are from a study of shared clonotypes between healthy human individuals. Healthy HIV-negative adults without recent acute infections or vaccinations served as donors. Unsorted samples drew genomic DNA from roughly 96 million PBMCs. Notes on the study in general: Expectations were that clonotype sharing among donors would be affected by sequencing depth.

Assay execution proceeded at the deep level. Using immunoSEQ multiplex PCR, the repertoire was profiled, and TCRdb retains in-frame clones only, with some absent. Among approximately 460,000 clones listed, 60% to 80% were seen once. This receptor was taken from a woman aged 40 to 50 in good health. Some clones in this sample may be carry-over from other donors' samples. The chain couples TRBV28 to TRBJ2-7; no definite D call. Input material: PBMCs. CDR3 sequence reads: CASRTSGNEQYF. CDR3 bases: TGTGCCAGCAGGACCTCTGGCAACGAGCAGTACTTC.